This passage covers 11 T cell receptor beta chains from one sample sequenced in a study of CD8+CD57+ T cells in acquired aplastic anemia (dated by TCRdb to 2017 to 2018). The sequencer listed for this sample is Illumina HiSeq 2000. Profiling of TCR beta VDJ combinations and CDR3 sequences used genomic DNA as the template. The raw public data were reprocessed by TCRdb itself: fastp quality trimming at Q25, MiXCR clonotype calling, in-frame beta chains only. Here each entry gathers all rows of one CDR3 protein and keeps the most common genes and DNA. In this sample the table shows some 130,000 distinct CDR3 sequences, around 48% of which occur a single time. The top ten clonotypes cover roughly 2.7% of the sample. The sequenced sample consisted of sorted CD4+, CD8+, or CD8+CD57+ T cells (not recorded which) from PBMCs. Receptors were obtained from a human donor in good health, serving as a control.

There are many counts of this clonotype. The chain has TRBV7-9 and TRBJ2-3; the match to TRBD1 covers 10 bases. The V and J ends lost 5 bases and 4 bases, in that order; junction bases with no gene match: 9. The CDR3 has 16 amino acids. Germline CDR1 is SEHNR and CDR2 is FQNEAQ (reference sequence). The DNA of the CDR3 is TGTGCCAGCAGCCACAACGACAGGGGGCAACCAGATACGCAGTATTTT. Translation: CASSHNDRGQPDTQYF.

The V call is TRBV2, the J call TRBJ2-7; no definite D call. The CDR3 is 11 residues long. In germline, CDR1 is SNHLY, CDR2 FYNNEI. Trimming took 7 bases from V and 3 from J, leaving 7 bases between them. The CDR3 here is CASIVLYEQYF. CDR3 nucleotide sequence: TGTGCCAGCATTGTTCTCTACGAGCAGTACTTC.

This clonotype appeared a single time. Here the CDR3 omits its conserved ending phenylalanine or tryptophan, so a read error is the likely source. The rearrangement joins TRBV19 to TRBJ2-3, with a weak D call TRBD2 (6 bases). There are 14 residues in the CDR3. Per germline, CDR1 LNHDA and CDR2 SQIVND (reference sequence). The V end was cut by 2 bases, the J end by 7 bases, with 13 bases between. The CDR3 sequence: CASSITRGAYTQYS. The CDR3 nucleotides read TGTGCCAGTAGTATAACACGCGGGGCATATACGCAGTATTCT.

The gene calls are TRBV19 and TRBJ1-3; no definite D call. CDR3 length: 12 amino acids. With 7 bases removed from V and 3 bases from J, the gap between germline ends came to 7 bases. Germline CDR1 and CDR2: LNHDA and SQIVND (reference sequence). CDR3 sequence reads: CASKTDGNTIYF. The DNA for the CDR3 is TGTGCCAGTAAGACCGATGGAAACACCATATATTTT.

At least ten counts were recorded for this clonotype. The DNA for the CDR3 is TGTGCCAGCAGCTTACATCCGGGACAGTATAGCAATCAGCCCCAGCATTTT. Protein: CASSLHPGQYSNQPQHF. The chain is built from TRBV11-2 and TRBJ1-5; 7 nucleotides align to TRBD1. V was clipped by 2 bases and J by 0 bases; unmatched bases: 7. The germline gives CDR1 SGHAT, CDR2 FQNNGV. CDR3 size: 17 residues.

The V gene is TRBV7-3, the J gene TRBJ1-6; D uncertain. The ends were cut back, 3 bases at V and 7 bases at J, with 4 bases in the middle. CDR1 SGHTA and CDR2 FQGTGA come from the germline V gene. The CDR3 is made up of 12 amino acids. The CDR3 region has the DNA TGTGCCAGCAGCTTTAACAATTCACCCCTCCACTTT. Protein product: CASSFNNSPLHF.

V usage is TRBV29-1 and J usage is TRBJ2-3, with TRBD2 matching 7 bases. The ends lost 7 bases at V and 3 bases at J; junction bases unmatched: 7. This CDR3 is built from 13 residues. CDR1 SQVTM and CDR2 ANQGSEA come from the germline V gene. The CDR3 loop is CSAERDATDTQYF. The CDR3 coding sequence is TGCAGCGCCGAGCGGGACGCTACAGATACGCAGTATTTT.

V and J are TRBV11-2 and TRBJ2-5, with 7 bases lining up with TRBD2. The CDR3 is made up of 14 amino acids. CDR1 SGHAT and CDR2 FQNNGV come from the germline V gene. J lost 5 bases, V lost 1 base, and 4 bases had no gene match. DNA of the CDR3: TGTGCCAGCAGCTTAGCCCCGGGAGGCGAGACCCAGTACTTC. Translated, it gives CASSLAPGGETQYF.

V is TRBV28 and J is TRBJ2-1; 7 bases map to TRBD1. The CDR3 length is 19 residues. The V gene's germline CDR1 is MDHEN and CDR2 SYDVKM. V gave up 4 bases and J gave up 0 bases; unmatched junction bases: 15. In DNA form, the CDR3 reads TGTGCCAGCAGTTCCTCCGGGACAGCCAAAAACCTCTCCTACAATGAGCAGTTCTTC. Translated: CASSSSGTAKNLSYNEQFF.

This clonotype was recorded many times. The CDR3 nucleotides are TGTGCCAGCAGTTACTCGACCGCCCTTGGTAATGGCTACACCTTC. Encoded protein: CASSYSTALGNGYTF. The chain couples TRBV6-2 or TRBV6-3 to TRBJ1-2, with no clear D. This CDR3 is 15 amino acids long. The germline V gene has CDR1 MNHEY and CDR2 SVGEGT. Trimming cost V 0 bases and J 6 bases, with 14 bases left between them.

The rearrangement uses TRBV9 and TRBJ1-2, with D unresolved. This CDR3 region has 14 residues. V gave up 0 bases and J gave up 4 bases, with 10 bases separating them. CDR1 and CDR2 from the germline V gene are SGDLS and YYNGEE. CDR3 sequence: CASSVADGSYGYTF. DNA of the CDR3: TGTGCCAGCAGCGTAGCTGACGGATCCTATGGCTACACCTTC.